This T cell receptor (beta chain) comes out of a study of CD8+ T cells in alopecia areata. RNA extraction was followed by reverse transcription into cDNA, which acted as the sequencing template. The data were produced by immunoSEQ multiplex PCR, yet TCRdb's version contains in-frame clones alone and is incomplete. The sample lists about 110,000 clones, roughly 55% occurring once. The germline V gene encodes CDR1 SGHDN and CDR2 FVKESK. The CDR3 is made up of 17 amino acids. V lost 2 bases to trimming and J lost 0 bases; unmatched junction nucleotides: 4. This chain links TRBV14 with TRBJ2-4; 10 nucleotides agree with TRBD1. The TCR comes from a human donor with alopecia areata. The material sequenced was NKG2D-low CD8+ T cells sorted from blood. As DNA, the CDR3 is TGTGCCAGCAGCCAAATGGGACAGGGGATAGCCAAAAACATTCAGTACTTC. Residues: CASSQMGQGIAKNIQYF.